This T cell receptor (beta chain) was found in a study of blood T cell repertoires in COVID-19. The wider study: The origin of the acute and convalescent COVID-19 samples was the United States, Italy and Spain. T cells, B-cell-depleted T cells, or PBMCs provided the cDNA or gDNA that served as material.

Original handling: From reference gene primer amplification, estimates of nucleated cell counts were derived. This table comes from immunoSEQ multiplex PCR, and its TCRdb copy is limited to in-frame clones, with some not included. The V and J calls and the clone size are those of that table, but D and trimming were determined from the DNA. The table includes about 89,000 clones, approximately 86% detected once. Germline V lookup: CDR1 KGHDR, CDR2 SFDVKD. The length of the CDR3 is 17 residues. Unmatched junction bases numbered 13, after V lost 2 bases and J lost 9 bases. This TCR came from an elderly man with active or convalescent COVID-19. The chain uses TRBV24-1 and TRBJ2-1; 9 bases map to TRBD1. Source material: peripheral blood. The CDR3 region is CATSDSMGTGSRGEQFF. CDR3 sequence (DNA): TGTGCCACCAGTGATTCTATGGGGACAGGGTCTAGGGGTGAGCAGTTCTTC.